This T cell receptor beta chain was recorded in a study of shared clonotypes between healthy human individuals. The data were produced by immunoSEQ multiplex PCR, yet TCRdb's version contains in-frame clones alone and is incomplete. The repertoire holds more than 550,000 clones, roughly 87% seen once, with 30% to 40% in the top ten. Germline CDR1 and CDR2: MGHRA and YSYEKL. The V and J ends lost 4 bases and 10 bases respectively, with 19 bases between them. There are 15 residues in the CDR3. V and J are TRBV4-1 and TRBJ1-4, with D possibly matching TRBD1 (5 bases). The clonotype was recovered from a man aged 18-30 years in good health. Some clones in this sample may be carry-over from other donors' samples. The specimen was memory CD8+ T cells from PBMCs. Sample subset: CD45RO+ cells pooled with CCR7-negative TemRA cells. The CDR3 bases are TGCGCCAGCAGCCGATTAGTCGGGGACTCCTCAAAACTGTTTTTT. Its protein is CASSRLVGDSSKLFF.